The 18 T cell receptor beta chains below all came from one sample that was sequenced in a study of metastatic and nonmetastatic thyroid tumors. Until they underwent thyroid surgery, no patient had received any treatment. TCRdb re-called the PCR reads through MiXCR. The sample lists 6,100 or so clones, roughly 30% occurring once. The sample was adjacent normal tissue. The receptors were sampled from a female donor with papillary thyroid cancer or a benign thyroid nodule (not recorded which). Some clones in this sample may be carry-over from other donors' samples.

This chain uses TRBV30 with TRBJ2-7, with TRBD2 identical over 14 bases. J lost 4 bases, V lost 1 base, and 3 bases had no gene match. CDR1 is GTSNPN, CDR2 SVGIG, per germline (reference sequence). This CDR3 has 15 residues. CDR3 in amino acids: CAWSAGLAGGYEQYF. CDR3 DNA: TGTGCCTGGAGTGCCGGACTAGCGGGGGGTTACGAGCAGTACTTC.

Of note for this clone: One end of the junction fails to match germline, which may point to a read error. The J gene is TRBJ1-1, the V gene TRBV7-8; 7 bases map to TRBD1. The CDR3 loop spans 14 amino acids. Germline CDR1 SGHVS, CDR2 FQNEAQ. The CDR3 region is CASSLAGGRTEAFF. CDR3 coding DNA: TGTGCCAGTAGCTTAGCAGGGGGGCGAACTGAAGCTTTCTTT. The whole variable domain, filled in from reference TRBV7-8 and TRBJ1-1, reads GAGVSQSPRYKVAKRGQDVALRCDPISGHVSLFWYQQALGQGPEFLTYFQNEAQLDKSGLPSDRFFAERPEGSVSTLKIQRTQQEDSAVYLCASSLAGGRTEAFFGQGTRLTVV.

In this sample, this clone is medium-sized. The chain recombines TRBV2 with TRBJ2-2; D possibly uses TRBD1 or TRBD2 (8 bases each). Trimming took 7 bases from V and 4 from J, leaving 16 bases between them. This CDR3 has 15 residues. Germline V gives CDR1 SNHLY, CDR2 FYNNEI. Here the CDR3 reads CASKRGTGFTGELFF. DNA of the CDR3: TGTGCCAGCAAGCGGGGGACAGGCTTCACCGGGGAGCTGTTTTTT. The variable domain in full, with the rest retrieved from reference TRBV2 and TRBJ2-2, is EPEVTQTPSHQVTQMGQEVILRCVPISNHLYFYWYRQILGQKVEFLVSFYNNEISEKSEIFDDQFSVERPDGSNFTLKIRSTKLEDSAMYFCASKRGTGFTGELFFGEGSRLTVL.

In its sample, this clone was seen a few times. The genes are TRBV5-1 and TRBJ1-2, with TRBD1 identical over 10 bases. Germline V CDR1 and CDR2: SGHRS, YFSETQ. V lost 4 bases to trimming and J lost 0 bases; unmatched junction nucleotides: 6. The CDR3 is 16 residues long. The CDR3 sequence is CASSPYGQGANYGYTF. The CDR3, as DNA: TGCGCCAGCAGCCCCTATGGACAGGGGGCTAACTATGGCTACACCTTC.

Many counts were recorded for this clone. V gene TRBV9 combines with J gene TRBJ2-3; perhaps TRBD2 as D (5 bases). V dropped 2 bases and J dropped 1 base, with 8 bases sitting between them. Germline V lookup: CDR1 SGDLS, CDR2 YYNGEE. The CDR3 contains 14 residues. DNA of the CDR3: TGTGCCAGCAGCGTTTCTAGCCGCACAGATACGCAGTATTTT. It specifies CASSVSSRTDTQYF.

Relative to its sample, this clone is large (0.1 to 1%). V usage is TRBV12-3 or TRBV12-4 and J usage is TRBJ2-7; possible D gene TRBD2, 6 bases. The ends were cut back, 3 bases at V and 5 bases at J, with 11 bases in the middle. The CDR3 extends over 13 amino acids. The CDR3 nucleotides are TGTGCCAGCAGTTTCAGGCGGGGAGACGAGCAGTACTTC. It encodes CASSFRRGDEQYF.

This clone occurred a few times. CDR3 region: CASLGVYEQYF. Written as DNA, the CDR3 is TGTGCCAGCTTAGGGGTCTACGAGCAGTACTTC. The rearrangement uses TRBV6-1 and TRBJ2-7, with D possibly matching TRBD1 (5 bases). Germline-derived CDR1 and CDR2 are MNHNS and SASEGT. The V end lost 8 bases, the J end lost 3 bases, and 8 bases lay between the germline ends. The CDR3 has 11 residues.

This clone was observed a few times. The chain has TRBV20-1 and TRBJ2-7; TRBD2 matches at 10 bases. The germline gives CDR1 DFQATT, CDR2 SNEGSKA (reference sequence). The CDR3 loop spans 15 amino acids. V lost 6 bases, J lost 3 bases, and 11 bases stayed unmatched. Here the CDR3 reads CSARAPSGGFYEQYF. The CDR3 region has the DNA TGCAGTGCCCGTGCCCCTAGCGGGGGTTTCTACGAGCAGTACTTC.

By share, this clone ranks as medium-sized. The chain combines TRBV7-4 with TRBJ1-1; perhaps TRBD1 as D (5 bases). Germline-derived CDR1 and CDR2 are SGHVT and SQSDAQ. V lost 3 bases and J lost 8, with 16 bases in between. The CDR3 has 14 amino acids. This CDR3 is CASSLGTAHREAFF. In DNA, the CDR3 is TGTGCCAGCAGCTTGGGGACCGCACACAGGGAAGCTTTCTTT.

This clone is termed hyperexpanded (1% or more). The rearrangement links TRBV20-1 to TRBJ2-7; D remains ambiguous. The germline V and J ends were trimmed by 6 bases and 3 bases, with 15 bases remaining between them. The CDR3 spans 13 residues. Per germline, CDR1 DFQATT and CDR2 SNEGSKA (reference sequence). CDR3 in amino acids: CSAPAEDLYEQYF. CDR3 sequence (DNA): TGCAGTGCCCCGGCCGAGGACCTCTACGAGCAGTACTTC.

In this sample, this clone is medium-sized. The chain carries TRBV15 and TRBJ2-7, with 11 bases matching TRBD2. The germline CDR1 and CDR2 sequences are LNHNV and YYDKDF (reference sequence). The ends lost 8 bases at V and 7 bases at J; junction bases unmatched: 10. The CDR3 spans 14 residues. For the CDR3, the DNA is TGTGCCACCTCAACCCTAGCGGGAGGTCAGGAGCAGTACTTC. Its translation: CATSTLAGGQEQYF. The complete variable domain, with remaining parts taken from reference TRBV15 and TRBJ2-7, reads DAMVIQNPRYQVTQFGKPVTLSCSQTLNHNVMYWYQQKSSQAPKLLFHYYDKDFNNEADTPDNFQSRRPNTSFCFLDIRSPGLGDTAMYLCATSTLAGGQEQYFGPGTRLTVT.

This clone was observed a few times. This chain uses TRBV28 with TRBJ2-7; perhaps TRBD2 as D (6 bases). Trimming cost V 6 bases and J 2 bases, with 14 bases left between them. The germline gives CDR1 MDHEN, CDR2 SYDVKM. The length of the CDR3 is 14 residues. The CDR3 protein is CASRPLSGAYEQYF. The CDR3 DNA reads as TGTGCCAGCAGACCGCTTTCGGGGGCCTACGAGCAGTACTTC.

The V and J genes are TRBV6-2 or TRBV6-3 and TRBJ1-6, with D unclear. V was cut by 2 bases and J by 9 bases, with 14 bases left in between. This CDR3 has 15 residues. CDR1 and CDR2 (germline): MNHEY, SVGEGT. CDR3: CASSYETTSGSPLHF. CDR3 sequence (DNA): TGTGCCAGCAGTTACGAGACAACCTCGGGTTCACCCCTCCACTTT.

This clone was observed a few times. This rearrangement joins TRBV6-2 or TRBV6-3 to TRBJ1-2, with a weak D call TRBD1 (6 bases). Germline CDR1 is MNHEY and CDR2 is SVGEGT. With 7 bases removed from V and 3 bases from J, the gap between germline ends came to 15 bases. The CDR3 covers 14 residues. The CDR3 DNA is TGTGCCAGCACCCGGGACAATCAGGACTATGGCTACACCTTC. Protein product: CASTRDNQDYGYTF.

CDR3 loop: CASTTESLHGYTF. CDR3 in DNA: TGTGCCAGCACCACGGAATCCTTACATGGCTACACCTTC. This chain links TRBV28 with TRBJ1-2; D is unresolved. Germline V lookup: CDR1 MDHEN, CDR2 SYDVKM. The V and J ends lost 7 bases and 6 bases respectively, with 15 bases between them. The CDR3 sequence is 13 residues long.

This clone was counted a few times. The chain employs TRBV6-2 or TRBV6-3 and TRBJ2-3, with no clear D. V was clipped by 5 bases and J by 0 bases, with 12 bases between them. The CDR3 runs 15 residues. Germline V gene sequence: CDR1 MNHEY, CDR2 SVGEGT. CDR3: CASSRRRRSTDTQYF. The CDR3 DNA reads TGTGCCAGCAGTAGGCGGCGGCGAAGCACAGATACGCAGTATTTT.

This sequence joins TRBV9 and TRBJ1-1; weak D call: TRBD1 (6 bases). Germline CDR1 SGDLS, CDR2 YYNGEE. The CDR3 is 13 residues long. V lost 4 bases and J 7 bases, leaving 14 bases between the germline ends. In DNA form, the CDR3 reads TGTGCCAGCAGCCAAGGGACAAGGAATGAAGCTTTCTTT. Its protein product is CASSQGTRNEAFF.

V is TRBV7-9 and J is TRBJ1-1, with D unresolved. Looked up from germline, CDR1 is SEHNR and CDR2 is FQNEAQ (reference sequence). V lost 1 base, J lost 5 bases, and 11 bases lay in between. CDR3 size: 14 residues. The CDR3 DNA reads TGTGCCAGCAGCTTAGGAGGGTATCGGACTGAAGCTTTCTTT. It yields the protein CASSLGGYRTEAFF.